Below, 23 T cell receptor beta chains from the same sample are listed, as sequenced in a study of graft-versus-host responses after intestinal transplantation. Produced via immunoSEQ multiplex PCR; TCRdb's table is partial and in-frame only. The table shows approximately 130,000 clones, with around 90% occurring only once. The antigens of these receptors remain unknown. The source material was unstimulated CD4+ T cells sorted from spleen or lymph node cells, sampled before intestinal transplant. Source of these receptors: a human donor who received an intestinal transplant.

The J gene is TRBJ1-4, the V gene TRBV4-1, with D perhaps TRBD1 (5 bases). V was pared by 1 base and J by 7 bases, with 19 bases between. This CDR3 comprises 17 residues. Looked up from germline, CDR1 is MGHRA and CDR2 is YSYEKL. The CDR3 coding sequence is TGCGCCAGCAGCCAAGGGACATGGGGCTCTATGAGTGAAAAACTGTTTTTT. It is translated as CASSQGTWGSMSEKLFF.

The chain is built from TRBV9 and TRBJ2-3; TRBD1 or TRBD2 may be the D gene (5 bases each). Trimming shortened V by 0 bases and J by 2 bases, and 16 bases separated the two germline ends. This CDR3 has 17 amino acids. Germline-derived CDR1 and CDR2 are SGDLS and YYNGEE. The CDR3 nucleotides are TGTGCCAGCAGCGTAGAGGGGTTTGGAGGTGTCACAGATACGCAGTATTTT. It translates to CASSVEGFGGVTDTQYF.

The chain recombines TRBV6-9 with TRBJ2-7; D remains ambiguous. The CDR3 is 11 amino acids. Germline V gene sequence: CDR1 MNHGY, CDR2 SVAAGI. V was pared by 5 bases and J by 7 bases, with 9 bases between. This CDR3 is CASSLDSEQYF. The CDR3 nucleotides are TGTGCCAGCAGTCTCGACTCAGAGCAGTACTTC.

The CDR3 loop reads CARQSGEEKLFF. The CDR3 DNA is TGTGCCAGACAATCAGGGGAAGAAAAACTGTTTTTT. The chain links TRBV19 to TRBJ1-4, with D perhaps TRBD1 (6 bases). This CDR3 is 12 amino acids long. V lost 9 bases and J 8 bases, leaving 13 bases between the germline ends. In germline, CDR1 is LNHDA, CDR2 SQIVND (reference sequence).

V is TRBV5-6 and J is TRBJ2-5; D gene unclear. The J call may be in error: the DNA end matches TRBJ2-7 better. The CDR3 consists of 12 residues. CDR1 and CDR2 (germline): SGHDT, YYEEEE. CDR3: CASSLTSYEQYF. CDR3 coding DNA: TGTGCCAGCAGCCTTACGAGCTACGAGCAGTACTTC.

This sequence joins TRBV9 and TRBJ2-6; D call uncertain. Trimming removed 0 bases at V and 4 bases at J, with 2 bases between. This CDR3 region has 13 residues. Germline V gives CDR1 SGDLS, CDR2 YYNGEE. This CDR3 is CASSVAGANVLTF. CDR3 DNA sequence: TGTGCCAGCAGCGTAGCGGGGGCCAACGTCCTGACTTTC.

The chain joins TRBV5-1 to TRBJ2-5; 11 nucleotides match TRBD2. Trimming cost V 1 base and J 2 bases; bases outside gene matches: 10. Germline lookup yields CDR1 SGHRS and CDR2 YFSETQ. The CDR3 runs to 18 residues. The DNA of the CDR3 is TGCGCCAGCAGCTTGACCTGGACTAGCGGGCGGCCTCAAGAGACCCAGTACTTC. Its protein is CASSLTWTSGRPQETQYF.

The rearrangement uses TRBV5-1 and TRBJ1-2; 9 nucleotides align to TRBD1. The germline gives CDR1 SGHRS, CDR2 YFSETQ. CDR3 length: 15 amino acids. Unmatched junction bases numbered 6, after V lost 2 bases and J lost 4 bases. The CDR3, as DNA: TGCGCCAGCAGCTTAAGGACAGGGGAGGCCTATGGCTACACCTTC. Its protein is CASSLRTGEAYGYTF.

The gene calls are TRBV5-1 and TRBJ1-2; the match to TRBD1 covers 7 bases. The germline V gene encodes CDR1 SGHRS and CDR2 YFSETQ. V was clipped by 2 bases and J by 2 bases; unmatched bases: 6. CDR3 length: 15 residues. CDR3 in amino acids: CASSFTGDPNYGYTF. Here the CDR3 DNA reads TGCGCCAGCAGCTTCACAGGGGACCCCAACTATGGCTACACCTTC.

This chain links TRBV2 with TRBJ1-6; perhaps TRBD1 as D (5 bases). Trimming cost V 8 bases and J 10 bases, with 15 bases left between them. The CDR3 contains 13 residues. Germline loops: CDR1 SNHLY, CDR2 FYNNEI. The CDR3 DNA follows: TGTGCCAGCGCCGGGGCAATTGACTCACCCCTCCACTTT. This encodes CASAGAIDSPLHF.

The chain combines TRBV5-1 with TRBJ2-3, with 7 bases aligning to TRBD2. The CDR3 contains 15 residues. CDR1 is SGHRS and CDR2 is YFSETQ in the germline V gene. V trimming: 2 bases; J trimming: 9 bases; junction bases outside the gene matches: 12. In DNA, the CDR3 is TGCGCCAGCAGCTTTTGGCTAGCGGTTGGAGACACGCAGTATTTT. It translates to CASSFWLAVGDTQYF.

This chain uses TRBV28 with TRBJ1-5; a weak D match, TRBD1 (5 bases). With 4 bases removed from V and 1 base from J, the gap between germline ends came to 11 bases. The CDR3 is made up of 15 amino acids. CDR1 and CDR2 (germline): MDHEN, SYDVKM. The CDR3 sequence: CASSSRPGSNQPQHF. The CDR3 nucleotides are TGTGCCAGCAGTTCACGCCCAGGGAGCAATCAGCCCCAGCATTTT.

This sequence joins TRBV2 and TRBJ1-2, with 7 positions matching TRBD1. The CDR3 loop spans 13 amino acids. The trim removed 8 bases at V and 1 base at J, leaving 4 bases unmatched. CDR1 SNHLY and CDR2 FYNNEI come from the germline V gene. CDR3 loop: CASGTEVNYGYTF. The DNA for the CDR3 is TGTGCCAGCGGGACAGAGGTTAACTATGGCTACACCTTC.

This clone was observed a handful of times. The J gene is TRBJ1-3, the V gene TRBV6-5; D unclear. Germline V gene sequence: CDR1 MNHEY, CDR2 SVGAGI. V lost 2 bases, J lost 4 bases, and 6 bases lay in between. CDR3 size: 13 residues. The CDR3 coding sequence is TGTGCCAGCAGTTACCAACAAGGAAACACCATATATTTT. Translation: CASSYQQGNTIYF.

This clone was seen just once. This chain uses TRBV5-6 with TRBJ1-2, with 10 positions matching TRBD1. Germline V lookup: CDR1 SGHDT, CDR2 YYEEEE. The CDR3 has 13 residues. Trimming at V came to 4 bases and at J to 6 bases, leaving 3 bases not matched to a gene. The CDR3 loop is CASSMTGGHGYTF. For the CDR3, the DNA is TGTGCCAGCAGCATGACAGGGGGCCATGGCTACACCTTC.

This clone was found once. CDR3 bases: TGTGCCAGCAGCCCCGAGCGGGGATCGAACACCGGGGAGCTGTTTTTT. Protein: CASSPERGSNTGELFF. The chain carries TRBV7-2 and TRBJ2-2; 7 bases are a match to TRBD2. The V segment lost 5 bases and the J segment 0 bases; nucleotides outside the gene matches: 6. CDR3 length: 16 residues. Germline lookup yields CDR1 SGHTA and CDR2 FQGNSA.

This sequence joins TRBV14 and TRBJ2-2; tentatively, D is TRBD1 or TRBD2 (5 bases each). This CDR3 comprises 15 residues. V was pared by 4 bases and J by 8 bases, with 17 bases between. CDR1 SGHDN and CDR2 FVKESK come from the germline V gene. The CDR3 sequence is CASSPGTTAPGELFF. CDR3 sequence (DNA): TGTGCCAGCAGCCCCGGGACCACAGCACCGGGGGAGCTGTTTTTT.

The V and J genes are TRBV6-6 and TRBJ2-7, with TRBD1 matching over 7 bases. The junction had 7 bases not matched to a gene; V was cut back by 6 bases and J by 11 bases. The CDR3 has 11 amino acids. CDR1 MNHNY and CDR2 SVGAGI come from the germline V gene (reference sequence). CDR3 residues: CASSPDRQKYF. The CDR3 DNA reads as TGTGCCAGCAGCCCGGACAGGCAGAAGTACTTC.

This clone was detected only a few times. The rearrangement links TRBV2 to TRBJ2-7; D possibly corresponds to TRBD1 (6 bases). V lost 7 bases and J lost 3, with 13 bases in between. The CDR3 has 13 residues. Germline CDR1 is SNHLY and CDR2 is FYNNEI. The CDR3 here is CASTMGRGYEQYF. The CDR3 DNA reads TGTGCCAGCACGATGGGCAGGGGCTACGAGCAGTACTTC.

The chain combines TRBV27 with TRBJ1-6; the D is unclear. CDR1 is MNHEY, CDR2 SMNVEV, per germline (reference sequence). This CDR3 has 16 residues. V lost 6 bases and J 7 bases, leaving 19 bases between the germline ends. As DNA, the CDR3 is TGTGCCAGCAGACGCCCGTCCCCTCTTGGGAATTCACCCCTCCACTTT. Translated: CASRRPSPLGNSPLHF.

The genes are TRBV4-1 and TRBJ1-1, with D perhaps matching TRBD1 (5 bases). CDR3 size: 19 residues. The germline gives CDR1 MGHRA, CDR2 YSYEKL. Trimming took off 2 bases at V and 4 bases at J, with 26 bases between the two ends. The CDR3 bases are TGCGCCAGCAGCCAACACGTTCTCCGGGCCAAGAGGGGAGGCACTGAAGCTTTCTTT. This translates into CASSQHVLRAKRGGTEAFF.

This chain uses TRBV5-1 with TRBJ2-5; D is undetermined. The CDR3 sequence is 13 residues long. CDR1 and CDR2 from the germline V gene are SGHRS and YFSETQ. Trimming stripped 2 bases from V and 4 bases from J, with 9 bases between. CDR3 in amino acids: CASSFTELETQYF. DNA of the CDR3: TGCGCCAGCAGCTTTACAGAATTAGAGACCCAGTACTTC.

The V gene is TRBV19, the J gene TRBJ2-3; D is perhaps TRBD1 (6 bases). The V end was cut by 8 bases, the J end by 0 bases, with 9 bases between. CDR3 length: 13 amino acids. The germline V gene encodes CDR1 LNHDA and CDR2 SQIVND (reference sequence). This CDR3 reads CASRTASTDTQYF. DNA for the CDR3: TGTGCCAGTCGGACAGCTAGCACAGATACGCAGTATTTT.